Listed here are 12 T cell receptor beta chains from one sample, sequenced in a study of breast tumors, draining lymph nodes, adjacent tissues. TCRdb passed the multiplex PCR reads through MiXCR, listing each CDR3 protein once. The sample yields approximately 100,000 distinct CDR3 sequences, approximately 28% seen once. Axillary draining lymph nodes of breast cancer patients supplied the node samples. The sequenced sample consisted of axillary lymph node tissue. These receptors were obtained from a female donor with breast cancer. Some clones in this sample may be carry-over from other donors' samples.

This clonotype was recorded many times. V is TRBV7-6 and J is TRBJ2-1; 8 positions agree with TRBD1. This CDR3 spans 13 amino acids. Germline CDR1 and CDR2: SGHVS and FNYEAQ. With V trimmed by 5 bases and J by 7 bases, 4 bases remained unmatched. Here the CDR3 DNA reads TGTGCCAGCAGCCGGACAGGGAAGAATGAGCAGTTCTTC. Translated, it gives CASSRTGKNEQFF.

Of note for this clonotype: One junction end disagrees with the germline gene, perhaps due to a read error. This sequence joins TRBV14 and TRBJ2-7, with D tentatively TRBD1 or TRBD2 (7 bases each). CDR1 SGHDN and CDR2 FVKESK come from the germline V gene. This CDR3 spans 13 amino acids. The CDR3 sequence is CASQGGGSYERYF. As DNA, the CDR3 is TGTGCCTCCCAGGGGGGGGGCTCCTACGAGCGGTACTTC.

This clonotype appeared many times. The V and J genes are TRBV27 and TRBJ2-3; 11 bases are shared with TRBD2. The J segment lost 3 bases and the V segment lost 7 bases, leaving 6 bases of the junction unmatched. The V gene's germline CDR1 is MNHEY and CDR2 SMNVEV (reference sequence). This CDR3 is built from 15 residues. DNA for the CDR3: TGTGCCAGCAATAAACTAGCGGGAGTTACAGATACGCAGTATTTT. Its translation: CASNKLAGVTDTQYF.

The CDR3 sequence: CASSPRKGKANTEAFF. The CDR3 region has the DNA TGTGCCAGCAGCCCGCGGAAGGGGAAGGCGAACACTGAAGCTTTCTTT. The chain combines TRBV6-5 with TRBJ1-1, with D possibly TRBD1 on 5 matching bases. The CDR3 sequence is 16 residues long. CDR1 and CDR2 from the germline V gene are MNHEY and SVGAGI. Trimming shortened V by 6 bases and J by 1 base, and 18 bases separated the two germline ends.

DNA of the CDR3: TGCAGCGCCAGAGGACAGGGTTACTATGGCTACACCTTC. Translating it yields CSARGQGYYGYTF. V is TRBV29-1 and J is TRBJ1-2; 8 bases map to TRBD1. The CDR3 contains 13 residues. V was pared by 7 bases and J by 3 bases, with 7 bases of the junction left unmatched. Looked up from germline, CDR1 is SQVTM and CDR2 is ANQGSEA.

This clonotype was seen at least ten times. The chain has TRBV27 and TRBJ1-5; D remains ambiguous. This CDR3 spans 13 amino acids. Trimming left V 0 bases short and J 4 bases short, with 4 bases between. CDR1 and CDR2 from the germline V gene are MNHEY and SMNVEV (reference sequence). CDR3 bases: TGTGCCAGCAGTTTATCTCGTAATCAGCCCCAGCATTTT. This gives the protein CASSLSRNQPQHF.

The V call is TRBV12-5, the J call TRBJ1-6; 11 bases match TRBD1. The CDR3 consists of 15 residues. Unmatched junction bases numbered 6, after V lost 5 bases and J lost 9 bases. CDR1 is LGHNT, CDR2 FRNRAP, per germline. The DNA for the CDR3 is TGTGCTAGTGGTGGGACAGGGGGGATGGGTTCACCCCTCCACTTT. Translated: CASGGTGGMGSPLHF.

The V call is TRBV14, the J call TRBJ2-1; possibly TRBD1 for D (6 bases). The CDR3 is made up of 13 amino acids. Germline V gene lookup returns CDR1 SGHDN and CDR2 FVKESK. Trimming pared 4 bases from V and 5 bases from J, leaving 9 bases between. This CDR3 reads CASSPGQNNEQFF. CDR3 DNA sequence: TGTGCCAGCAGCCCTGGACAGAACAATGAGCAGTTCTTC.

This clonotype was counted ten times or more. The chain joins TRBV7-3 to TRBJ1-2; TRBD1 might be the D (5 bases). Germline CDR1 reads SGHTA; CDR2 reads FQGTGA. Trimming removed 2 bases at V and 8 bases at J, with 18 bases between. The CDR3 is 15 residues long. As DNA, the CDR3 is TGTGCCAGCAGCTTACATGCAACGGGGGTTTCGGGCTACACCTTC. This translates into CASSLHATGVSGYTF.

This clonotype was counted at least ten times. In DNA, the CDR3 is TGTGCCAGCAGTTCCGGACAGGGGCACACAGATACGCAGTATTTT. It codes for CASSSGQGHTDTQYF. This chain uses TRBV2 with TRBJ2-3; 9 nucleotides agree with TRBD1. The CDR3 is 15 residues long. Germline assignment: CDR1 SNHLY and CDR2 FYNNEI. J was trimmed by 2 bases and V by 5 bases; bases with no gene match: 5.

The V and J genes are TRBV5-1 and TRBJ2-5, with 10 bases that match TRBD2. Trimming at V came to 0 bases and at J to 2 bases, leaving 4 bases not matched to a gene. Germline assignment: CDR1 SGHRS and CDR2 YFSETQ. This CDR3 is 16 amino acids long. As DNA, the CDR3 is TGCGCCAGCAGCTTGGCACTAGCGGGGTTACAAGAGACCCAGTACTTC. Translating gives CASSLALAGLQETQYF.

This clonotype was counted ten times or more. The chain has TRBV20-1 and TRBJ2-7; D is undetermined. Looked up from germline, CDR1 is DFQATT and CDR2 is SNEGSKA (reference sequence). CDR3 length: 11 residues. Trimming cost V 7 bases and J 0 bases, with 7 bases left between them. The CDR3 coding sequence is TGCAGTGGGAAAATCTCCTACGAGCAGTACTTC. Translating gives CSGKISYEQYF.